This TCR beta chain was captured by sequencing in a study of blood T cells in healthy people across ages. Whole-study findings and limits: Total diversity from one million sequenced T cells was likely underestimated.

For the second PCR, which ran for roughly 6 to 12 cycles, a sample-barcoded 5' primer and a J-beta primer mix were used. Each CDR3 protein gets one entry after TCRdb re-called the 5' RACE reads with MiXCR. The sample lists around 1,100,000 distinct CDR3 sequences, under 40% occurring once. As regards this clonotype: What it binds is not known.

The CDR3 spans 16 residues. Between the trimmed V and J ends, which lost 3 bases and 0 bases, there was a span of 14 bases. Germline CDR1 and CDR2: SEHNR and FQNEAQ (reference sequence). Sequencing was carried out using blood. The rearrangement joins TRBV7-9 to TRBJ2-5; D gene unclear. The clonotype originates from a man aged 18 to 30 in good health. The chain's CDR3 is CASSFDTSRNQETQYF. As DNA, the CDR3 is TGTGCCAGCAGCTTTGACACCTCGCGGAACCAAGAGACCCAGTACTTC.